This TCR beta chain emerged from a study of T cell repertoires in ileal Crohn's disease. On the study more broadly: About half received postoperative treatment, about a dozen with thiopurines and some 19 anti-TNF.

Method: immunoSEQ multiplex PCR; TCRdb's copy keeps in-frame clones and lacks some. Of over 1,500 clones listed, roughly 77% are singletons. Input material: ileal tissue. The receptor was isolated from an adult with Crohn's disease.

The CDR3 reads CASSLAGTAYEQYF. The CDR3 DNA sequence: TGTGCCAGCAGCTTAGCGGGGACAGCCTACGAGCAGTACTTC. V gene TRBV7-9 combines with J gene TRBJ2-7; 7 bases are shared with TRBD1. The CDR3 loop spans 14 amino acids. With 0 bases clipped from V and 2 bases from J, the junction kept 1 base outside the gene matches. Germline V gene lookup returns CDR1 SEHNR and CDR2 FQNEAQ (reference sequence).